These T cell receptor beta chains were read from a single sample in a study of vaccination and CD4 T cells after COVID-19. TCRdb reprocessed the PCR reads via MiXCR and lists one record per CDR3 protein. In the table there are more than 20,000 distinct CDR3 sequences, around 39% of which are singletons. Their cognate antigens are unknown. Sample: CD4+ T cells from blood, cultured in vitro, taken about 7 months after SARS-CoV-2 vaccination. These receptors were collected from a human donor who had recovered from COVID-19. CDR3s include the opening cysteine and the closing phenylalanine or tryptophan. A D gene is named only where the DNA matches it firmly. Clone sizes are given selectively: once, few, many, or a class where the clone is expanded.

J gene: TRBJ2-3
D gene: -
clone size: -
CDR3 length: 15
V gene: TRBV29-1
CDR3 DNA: TGCAGCGTTGAAGGGAGGGCCCGGGGCACAGATACGCAGTATTTT
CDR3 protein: CSVEGRARGTDTQYF

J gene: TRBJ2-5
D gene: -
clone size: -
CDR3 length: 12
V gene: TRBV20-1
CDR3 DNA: TGCAGTGCTAGGACCGGGTCCGAGGACCAGTACTTC
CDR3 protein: CSARTGSEDQYF

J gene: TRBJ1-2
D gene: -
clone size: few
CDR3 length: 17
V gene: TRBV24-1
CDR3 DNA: TGTGCCACCCAGAGTCGGGGGCGGAGGAGGTACTCCTATGGCTACACCTTC
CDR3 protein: CATQSRGRRRYSYGYTF

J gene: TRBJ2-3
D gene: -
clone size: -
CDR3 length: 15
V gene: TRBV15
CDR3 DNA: TGTGCCACCAGCAGAGAGGGCCCTAGCACAGATACGCAGTATTTT
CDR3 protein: CATSREGPSTDTQYF

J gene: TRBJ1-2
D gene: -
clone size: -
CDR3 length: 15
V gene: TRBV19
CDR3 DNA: TGTGCCAGTAGCGGGAGGACAGCAGCTCGTTATGGCTACACCTTC
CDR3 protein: CASSGRTAARYGYTF

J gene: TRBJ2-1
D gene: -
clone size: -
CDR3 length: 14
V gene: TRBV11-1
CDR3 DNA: TGTGCCAGCAGCCCGCCTGGACTACTTAATGAGCAGTTCTTC
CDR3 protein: CASSPPGLLNEQFF

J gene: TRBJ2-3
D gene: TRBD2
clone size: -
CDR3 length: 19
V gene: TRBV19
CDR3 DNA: TGTGCCAGTAGTGACCCGGGACTAGCGGGAGCGTCGTCCACAGATACGCAGTATTTT
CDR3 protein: CASSDPGLAGASSTDTQYF

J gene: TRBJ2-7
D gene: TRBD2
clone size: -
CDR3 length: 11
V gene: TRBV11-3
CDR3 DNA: TGTGCCAGCAGCTCGGGAGGTGTGCAGTACTTC
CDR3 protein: CASSSGGVQYF

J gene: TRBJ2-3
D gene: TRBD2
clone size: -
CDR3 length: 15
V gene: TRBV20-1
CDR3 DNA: TGCAGTGCTAGCCCCGGAGCGGGAGGGGCAGATACGCAGTATTTT
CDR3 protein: CSASPGAGGADTQYF

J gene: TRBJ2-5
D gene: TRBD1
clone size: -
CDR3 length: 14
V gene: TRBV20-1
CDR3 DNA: TGCAGTGCTAGAGACTCGGGACAGCAAGAGACCCAGTACTTC
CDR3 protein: CSARDSGQQETQYF

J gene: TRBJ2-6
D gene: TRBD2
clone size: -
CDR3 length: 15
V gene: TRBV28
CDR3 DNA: TGTGCCAGCAGCATGGGGGGGGCTGGGGCCAACGTCCTGACTTTC
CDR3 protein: CASSMGGAGANVLTF

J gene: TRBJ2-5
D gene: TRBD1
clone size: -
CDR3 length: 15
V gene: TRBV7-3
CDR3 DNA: TGTGCCAGCAGCCTTATACAGGGGCCGCAGGAGACCCAGTACTTC
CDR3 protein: CASSLIQGPQETQYF

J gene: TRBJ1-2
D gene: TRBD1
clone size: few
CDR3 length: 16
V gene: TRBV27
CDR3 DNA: TGTGCCAGCAGTTTAGTCGGAACAGGGGGCGGGTATGGCTACACCTTC
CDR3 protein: CASSLVGTGGGYGYTF

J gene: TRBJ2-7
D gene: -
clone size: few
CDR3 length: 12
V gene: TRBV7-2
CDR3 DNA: TGTGCCAGCAGCCCGAAGGCCTACGAGCAGTACTTC
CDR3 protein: CASSPKAYEQYF

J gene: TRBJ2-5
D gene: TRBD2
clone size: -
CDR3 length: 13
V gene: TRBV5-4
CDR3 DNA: TGTGCCAGCAGCCCGGGGGGGCGAGAGACCCAGTACTTC
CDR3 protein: CASSPGGRETQYF

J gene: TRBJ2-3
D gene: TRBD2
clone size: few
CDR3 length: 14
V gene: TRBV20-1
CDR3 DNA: TGCAGTGCTAGAGTTAGCGGGAACACAGATACGCAGTATTTT
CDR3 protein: CSARVSGNTDTQYF

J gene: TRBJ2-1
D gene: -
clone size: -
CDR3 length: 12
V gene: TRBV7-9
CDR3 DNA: TGTGCCAGCAGCCAAACTTACAATGAGCAGTTCTTC
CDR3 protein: CASSQTYNEQFF

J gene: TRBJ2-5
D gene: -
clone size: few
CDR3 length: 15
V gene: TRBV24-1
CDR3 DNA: TGTGCCACCAGTGATTCGGGGACCCCCCCGGAGACCCAGTACTTC
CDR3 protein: CATSDSGTPPETQYF

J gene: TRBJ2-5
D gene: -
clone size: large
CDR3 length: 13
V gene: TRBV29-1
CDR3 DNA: TGCAGCGTTGCATACTCTTCTCGGGAGACCCAGTACTTC
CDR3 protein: CSVAYSSRETQYF

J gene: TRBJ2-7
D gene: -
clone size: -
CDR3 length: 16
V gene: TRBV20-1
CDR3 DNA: TGCAGTGCTAGGCGCTCCGCTAGCCGCGGCCCCTACGAGCAGTACTTC
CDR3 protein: CSARRSASRGPYEQYF

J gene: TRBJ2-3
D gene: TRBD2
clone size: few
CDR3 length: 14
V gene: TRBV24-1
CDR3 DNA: TGTGCCACCCAAACTAGCGCTCGCACAGATACGCAGTATTTT
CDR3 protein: CATQTSARTDTQYF

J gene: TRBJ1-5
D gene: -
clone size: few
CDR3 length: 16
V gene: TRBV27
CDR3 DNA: TGTGCCAGCAGTTTATTAGGGGGTGAGGGCAATCAGCCCCAGCATTTT
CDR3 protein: CASSLLGGEGNQPQHF

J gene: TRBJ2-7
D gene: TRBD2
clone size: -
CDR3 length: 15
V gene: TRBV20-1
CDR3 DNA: TGCAGTGCTATTTCCAGACTAGCGGGAGTGGAAGAGCAGTACTTC
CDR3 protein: CSAISRLAGVEEQYF

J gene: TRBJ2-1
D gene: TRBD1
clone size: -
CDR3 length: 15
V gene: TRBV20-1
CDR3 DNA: TGCAGTGCCTTGGGCGGGACAGGCACCTACAATGAGCAGTTCTTC
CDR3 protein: CSALGGTGTYNEQFF

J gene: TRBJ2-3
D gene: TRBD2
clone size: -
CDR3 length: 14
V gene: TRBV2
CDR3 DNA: TGTGCCAGCGCCTGGCGGGAGGGCAGCGATACGCAGTATTTT
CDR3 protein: CASAWREGSDTQYF

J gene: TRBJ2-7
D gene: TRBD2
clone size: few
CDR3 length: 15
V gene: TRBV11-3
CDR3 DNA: TGTGCCAGCTCCCGGACTAGCGGGAGTCAAGGAGAGCAGTACTTC
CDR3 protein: CASSRTSGSQGEQYF

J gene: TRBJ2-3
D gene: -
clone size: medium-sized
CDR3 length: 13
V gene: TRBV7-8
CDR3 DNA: TGTGCCAGCAGCGATCAGGGTTTGGATACGCAGTATTTT
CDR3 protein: CASSDQGLDTQYF

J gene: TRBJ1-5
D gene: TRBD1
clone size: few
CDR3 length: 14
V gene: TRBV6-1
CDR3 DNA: TGTGCCAGCAGAAACAGGGGAGGGATCCAGCCCCAGCATTTT
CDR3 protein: CASRNRGGIQPQHF

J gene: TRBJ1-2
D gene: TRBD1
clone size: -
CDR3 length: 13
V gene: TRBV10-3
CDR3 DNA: TGTGCCATCAGTTCCCTTTTAGGGACAGGGACCACCTTC
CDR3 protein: CAISSLLGTGTTF

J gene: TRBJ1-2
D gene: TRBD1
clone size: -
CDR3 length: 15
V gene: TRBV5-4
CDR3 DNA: TGTGCCAGCAGCTTGGGACAGGGGAGACCCTATGGCTACACCTTC
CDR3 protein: CASSLGQGRPYGYTF

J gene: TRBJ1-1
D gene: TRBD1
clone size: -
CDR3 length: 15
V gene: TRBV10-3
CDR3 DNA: TGTGCCATCAGTGAGTCGGACAGGGTGAACACTGAAGCTTTCTTT
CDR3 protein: CAISESDRVNTEAFF

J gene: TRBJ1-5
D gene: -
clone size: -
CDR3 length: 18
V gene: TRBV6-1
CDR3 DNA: TGTGCCAGCAGTCCTGGAATAGTAAAGACGCGGCGGTATCAGCCCCAGCATTTT
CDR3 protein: CASSPGIVKTRRYQPQHF

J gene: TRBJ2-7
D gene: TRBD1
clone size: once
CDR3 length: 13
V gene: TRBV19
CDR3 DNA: TGTGCCAGTAGTACGGGACAGGGGTGGAAGCAGTACTTC
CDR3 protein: CASSTGQGWKQYF

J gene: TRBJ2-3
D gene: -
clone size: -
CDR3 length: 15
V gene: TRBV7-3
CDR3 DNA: TGTGCCAGCAGCTTAATCAGCGGGAGCACAGATACGCAGTATTTT
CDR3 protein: CASSLISGSTDTQYF

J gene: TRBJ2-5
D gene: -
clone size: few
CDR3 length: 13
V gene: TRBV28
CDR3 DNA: TGTGCCAGCAGTTTAGTCAACCAAGAGACCCAGTACTTC
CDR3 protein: CASSLVNQETQYF

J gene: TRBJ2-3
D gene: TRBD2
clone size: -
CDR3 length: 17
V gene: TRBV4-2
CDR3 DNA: TGTGCCAGCAGCCAAGTGAATAGCGGGAGTAGGTCAGATACGCAGTATTTT
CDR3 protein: CASSQVNSGSRSDTQYF

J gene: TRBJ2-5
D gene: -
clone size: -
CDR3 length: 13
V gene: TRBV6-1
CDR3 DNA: TGTGCCAGCAGTAACGCTGTACAAGAGACCCAGTACTTC
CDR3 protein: CASSNAVQETQYF

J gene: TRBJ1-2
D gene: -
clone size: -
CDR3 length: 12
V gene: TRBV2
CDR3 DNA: TGTGCCAGTATGGCGGGGGCTTATGGCTACACCTTC
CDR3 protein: CASMAGAYGYTF

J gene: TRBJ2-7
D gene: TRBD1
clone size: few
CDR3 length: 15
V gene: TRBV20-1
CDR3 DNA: TGCAGTGCTCAATCATACCGGGACAGCCCATACGAGCAGTACTTC
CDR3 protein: CSAQSYRDSPYEQYF

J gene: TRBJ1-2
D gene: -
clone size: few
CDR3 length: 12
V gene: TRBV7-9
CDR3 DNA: TGTGCCAGCAGCTTAGGGGACTATGGCTACACCTTC
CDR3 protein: CASSLGDYGYTF

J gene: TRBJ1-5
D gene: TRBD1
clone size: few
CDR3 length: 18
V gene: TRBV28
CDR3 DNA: TGTGCCAGCAGTTTCCCCGGACAGGGTGCGCTTAGCAATCAGCCCCAGCATTTT
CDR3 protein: CASSFPGQGALSNQPQHF

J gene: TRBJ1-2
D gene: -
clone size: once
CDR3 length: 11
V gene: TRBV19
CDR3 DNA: TGTGCCACCATCGGGGCGTATGGCTACACCTTC
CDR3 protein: CATIGAYGYTF

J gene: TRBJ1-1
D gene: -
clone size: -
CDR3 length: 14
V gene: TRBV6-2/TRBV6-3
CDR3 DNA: TGTGCCAGCCGTCGGGGGCTTATGAACACTGAAGCTTTCTTT
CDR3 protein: CASRRGLMNTEAFF

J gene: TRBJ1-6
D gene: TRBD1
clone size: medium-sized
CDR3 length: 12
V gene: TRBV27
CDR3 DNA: TGTGCCAGCGGACAGGGTTTTTCACCCCTCCACTTT
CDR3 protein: CASGQGFSPLHF

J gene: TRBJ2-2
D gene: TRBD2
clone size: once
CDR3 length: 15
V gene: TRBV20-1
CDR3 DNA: TGCAGTGCTAGAGATCTAGCGGGAGACACCGGGGAGCTGTTTTTT
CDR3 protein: CSARDLAGDTGELFF

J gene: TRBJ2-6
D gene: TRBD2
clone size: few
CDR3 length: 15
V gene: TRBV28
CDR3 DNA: TGTGCCAGCAGTCGGGGGGGGACTGGGGCCAACGTCCTGACTTTC
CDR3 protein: CASSRGGTGANVLTF

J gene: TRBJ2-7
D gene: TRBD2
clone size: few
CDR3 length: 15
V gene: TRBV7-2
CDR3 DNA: TGTGCCAGCAGCTTATCTAGCGGGAGCAGGTACGAGCAGTACTTC
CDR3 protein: CASSLSSGSRYEQYF

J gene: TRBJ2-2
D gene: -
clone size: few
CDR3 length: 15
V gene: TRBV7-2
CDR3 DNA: TGTGCCAGCAGCGACCGGACTACAAACACCGGGGAGCTGTTTTTT
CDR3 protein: CASSDRTTNTGELFF

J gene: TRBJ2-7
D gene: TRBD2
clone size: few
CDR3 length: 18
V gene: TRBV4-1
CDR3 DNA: TGCGCCAGCAGCCAAGTTTTCTTGACTAGCGGGAGCGTCTACGAGCAGTACTTC
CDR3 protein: CASSQVFLTSGSVYEQYF

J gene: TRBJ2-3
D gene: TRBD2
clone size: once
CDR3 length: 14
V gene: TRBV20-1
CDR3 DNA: TGCAGTGCCCCTTCGCTAGCGGGAACTGATACGCAGTATTTT
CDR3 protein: CSAPSLAGTDTQYF

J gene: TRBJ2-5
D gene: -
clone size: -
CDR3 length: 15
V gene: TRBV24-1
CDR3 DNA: TGTGCCACCAGTGATCACAGGCAAGAGGGCGAGACCCAGTACTTC
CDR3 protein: CATSDHRQEGETQYF

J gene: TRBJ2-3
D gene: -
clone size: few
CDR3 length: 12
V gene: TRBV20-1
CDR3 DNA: TGCAGTGCGCCGGGGGCCACAGATACGCAGTATTTT
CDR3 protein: CSAPGATDTQYF

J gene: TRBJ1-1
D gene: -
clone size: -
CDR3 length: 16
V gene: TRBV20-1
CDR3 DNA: TGCAGTGCTAGGAAGGCAGGGCGGGTCTTTAACACTGAAGCTTTCTTT
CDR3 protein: CSARKAGRVFNTEAFF

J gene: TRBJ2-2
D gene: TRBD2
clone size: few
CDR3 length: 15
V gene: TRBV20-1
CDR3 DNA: TGCAGTGCTAGGAAAGACATCGGGAGGACCGGGGAGCTGTTTTTT
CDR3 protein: CSARKDIGRTGELFF

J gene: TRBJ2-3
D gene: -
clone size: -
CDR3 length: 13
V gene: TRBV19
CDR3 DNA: TGTGCCAGTAGGGGGGCGGCAACAGATACGCAGTATTTT
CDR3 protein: CASRGAATDTQYF